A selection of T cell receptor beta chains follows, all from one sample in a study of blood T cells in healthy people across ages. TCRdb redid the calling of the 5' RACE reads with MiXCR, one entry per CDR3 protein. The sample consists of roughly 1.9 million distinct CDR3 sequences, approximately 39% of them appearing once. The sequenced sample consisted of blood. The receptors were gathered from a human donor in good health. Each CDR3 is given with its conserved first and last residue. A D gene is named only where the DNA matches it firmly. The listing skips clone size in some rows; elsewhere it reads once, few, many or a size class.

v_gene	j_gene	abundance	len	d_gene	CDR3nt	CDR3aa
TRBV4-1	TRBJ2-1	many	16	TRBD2	TGCGCCAGCAGCCAAGATCGTCTAGCGGTCTACAATGAGCAGTTCTTC	CASSQDRLAVYNEQFF
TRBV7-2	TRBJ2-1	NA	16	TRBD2	TGTGCCAGCAGAACCCTTGGCGGGGGGACCGGCAATGAGCAGTTCTTC	CASRTLGGGTGNEQFF
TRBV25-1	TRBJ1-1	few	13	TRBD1	TGTGCCAGCACGACAGGGCTGAACACTGAAGCTTTCTTT	CASTTGLNTEAFF
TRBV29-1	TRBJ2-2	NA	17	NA	TGCAGCGTTGAAGATCTTGGGGGGCTTGCGGACACCGGGGAGCTGTTTTTT	CSVEDLGGLADTGELFF
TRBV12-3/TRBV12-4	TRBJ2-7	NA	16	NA	TGTGCCAGCAGTTTAGCGCTTCACGCCTCATCCTACGAGCAGTACTTC	CASSLALHASSYEQYF
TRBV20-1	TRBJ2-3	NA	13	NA	TGCAGTGCTAAGGACAGACTCACAGATACGCAGTATTTT	CSAKDRLTDTQYF
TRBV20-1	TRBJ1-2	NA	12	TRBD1	TGTAGTGCCTGGGACAGGGAAAAGGGCTACACCTTC	CSAWDREKGYTF
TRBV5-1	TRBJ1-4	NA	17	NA	TGCGCCAGCAGCTTAACCCCGCGGACAGCAACTAATGAAAAACTGTTTTTT	CASSLTPRTATNEKLFF
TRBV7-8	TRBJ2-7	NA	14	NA	TGTGCCAGCAGCTTAGGCTCGATTTACTACGAGCAGTACTTC	CASSLGSIYYEQYF
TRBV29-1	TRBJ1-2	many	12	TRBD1	TGCAGCGTCGGAACAGGGGGAGATGGCTACACCTTC	CSVGTGGDGYTF
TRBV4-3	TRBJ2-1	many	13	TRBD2	TGCGCCAGCAGCCTGGGACTAGCGGGGGAGCAGTTCTTC	CASSLGLAGEQFF
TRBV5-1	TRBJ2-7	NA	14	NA	TGCGCCAGCAGCTTGGGGGGGACTTACTACGAGCAGTACTTC	CASSLGGTYYEQYF
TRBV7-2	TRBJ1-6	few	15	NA	TGTGCCAGCAGCCCTTACGGCAGGGCGGGATCACCCCTCCACTTT	CASSPYGRAGSPLHF
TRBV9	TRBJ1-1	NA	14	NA	TGTGCCAGCAGCGTAAAGATCGAGAACACTGAAGCTTTCTTT	CASSVKIENTEAFF
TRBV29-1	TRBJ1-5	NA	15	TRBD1	TGCAGCGTTGGGTGGGGACAGGATAGCAATCAGCCCCAGCATTTT	CSVGWGQDSNQPQHF
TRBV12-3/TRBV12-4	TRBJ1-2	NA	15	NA	TGTGCCAGCAGTTTTCCAGGGAAGGGGCACTATGGCTACACCTTC	CASSFPGKGHYGYTF
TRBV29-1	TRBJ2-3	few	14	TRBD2	TGCAGCGTTTTGAGCGGGGCTAGCACAGATACGCAGTATTTT	CSVLSGASTDTQYF
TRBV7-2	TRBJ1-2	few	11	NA	TGTGCCAGCACCCTAGGGCATGGCTACACCTTC	CASTLGHGYTF
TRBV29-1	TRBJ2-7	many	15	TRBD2	TGCAGCGGGAGATACCAGCGGGGGGGAGCCTACGAGCAGTACTTC	CSGRYQRGGAYEQYF
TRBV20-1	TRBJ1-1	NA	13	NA	TGCAGTGCTCCGCGGACGGGGGGACCTGAAGCTTTCTTT	CSAPRTGGPEAFF
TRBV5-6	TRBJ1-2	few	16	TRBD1	TGTGCCAGCAGCTTGAGTGGGACAGGGGGCCTCTATGGCTACACCTTC	CASSLSGTGGLYGYTF
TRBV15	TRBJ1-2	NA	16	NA	TGTGCCACCAGCACCCCCCGGGACTTCCCGTCCTATGGCTACACCTTC	CATSTPRDFPSYGYTF
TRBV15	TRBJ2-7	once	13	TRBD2	TGTGCCACCAGCCCTAGCGGGGGGAATGAGCAGTACTTC	CATSPSGGNEQYF
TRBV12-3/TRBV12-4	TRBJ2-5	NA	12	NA	TGTGCCAGCAGTTTGGGGACCCCCAGGCAGTACTTC	CASSLGTPRQYF
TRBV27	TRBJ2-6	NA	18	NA	TGTGCCAGCAGTGCCCAGAGATCCTTTACCTCTGGGGCCAACGTCCTGACTTTC	CASSAQRSFTSGANVLTF
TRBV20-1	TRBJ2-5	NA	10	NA	TGCAGTGCAGATGGGGAGACCCAGTACTTC	CSADGETQYF
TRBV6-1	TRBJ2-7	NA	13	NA	TGTGCCAGCCCGTCAGGGCTCTCCTACGAGCAGTACTTC	CASPSGLSYEQYF
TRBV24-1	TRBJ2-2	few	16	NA	TGTGCCACCAGTGATTTGACATACCCCATCACCGGGGAGCTGTTTTTT	CATSDLTYPITGELFF
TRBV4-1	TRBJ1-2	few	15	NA	TGCGCCAGCAGCCAAGTAGGGACGGGGGAGTATGGCTACACCTTC	CASSQVGTGEYGYTF
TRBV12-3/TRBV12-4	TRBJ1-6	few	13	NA	TGTGCCAGCAGTCTTTGGGATAATTCACCCCTCCACTTT	CASSLWDNSPLHF
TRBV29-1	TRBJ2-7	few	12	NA	TGCAGCGTTGGTCGGGCAGGATACGAGCAGTACTTC	CSVGRAGYEQYF
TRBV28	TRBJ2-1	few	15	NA	TGTGCCACCTACACCCTGGGACGACGGAGCAATGAGCAGTTCTTC	CATYTLGRRSNEQFF
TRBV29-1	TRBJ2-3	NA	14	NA	TGCAGCGTTGAATCCAGCGGCTACACAGATACGCAGTATTTT	CSVESSGYTDTQYF
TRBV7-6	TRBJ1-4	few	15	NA	TGTGCCAGCAGCTTACTTGACAACCCTAATGAAAAACTGTTTTTT	CASSLLDNPNEKLFF
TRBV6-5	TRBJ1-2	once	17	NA	TGTGCCAGCAGTTACTCGTACAGAACCACGGTTGATTCTGGCTACACCTTC	CASSYSYRTTVDSGYTF
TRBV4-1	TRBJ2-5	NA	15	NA	TGCGCCAGCAGCCAAGATCCGACGGGGGAAGAGACCCAGTACTTC	CASSQDPTGEETQYF
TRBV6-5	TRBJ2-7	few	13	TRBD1	TGTGCCAGCAGCGATTCGACAGGGGACGAGCAGTACTTC	CASSDSTGDEQYF
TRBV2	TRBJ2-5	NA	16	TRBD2	TGTGCCAGCAGTGAACCTAGCGGGGGGCTGCAAGAGACCCAGTACTTC	CASSEPSGGLQETQYF
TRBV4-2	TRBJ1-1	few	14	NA	TGTGCCAGCAGCCAAGGAAGGGGTCGAGGGTCTGCTTTCTTT	CASSQGRGRGSAFF
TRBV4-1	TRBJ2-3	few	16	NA	TGCGCCAGCAGCCCCCTCTGGGGTCGGAGCACAGATACGCAGTATTTT	CASSPLWGRSTDTQYF
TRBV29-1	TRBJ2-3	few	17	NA	TGCAGCGTTGTGGAACTTACCAGGGGCCGCAGCACAGATACGCAGTATTTT	CSVVELTRGRSTDTQYF
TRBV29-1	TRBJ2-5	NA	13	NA	TGCTGCGTTGAAGTGACCGAACAAGAGACCCAGTACTTC	CCVEVTEQETQYF
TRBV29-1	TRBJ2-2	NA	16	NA	TGCAGCGTGGAAGGGAAGGGGGGGTTGAACACCGGGGAGCTGTTTTTT	CSVEGKGGLNTGELFF
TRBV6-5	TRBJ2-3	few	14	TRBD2	TGTGCCAGCAATCAGCGGGGAGTGACAGATACGCAGTATTTT	CASNQRGVTDTQYF
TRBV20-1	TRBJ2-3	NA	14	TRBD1	TGCAGTGCTACGTCCCGGACAGGAACAGATACGCAGTATTTT	CSATSRTGTDTQYF
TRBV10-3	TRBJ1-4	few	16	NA	TGTGCCATCAGTGAGTCCCGCGATGATGATAGAGAAAAACTGTTTTTT	CAISESRDDDREKLFF
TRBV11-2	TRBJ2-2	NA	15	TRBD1	TGTGCCTGCAGGTGGACAGGGGTGGCCACCGGGGAGCTGTTTTTT	CACRWTGVATGELFF
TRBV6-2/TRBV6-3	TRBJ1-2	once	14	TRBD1	TGTGCCAGCAGAACGAAACAGGGGTCCTATGGCTACACCTTC	CASRTKQGSYGYTF
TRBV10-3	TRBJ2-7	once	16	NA	TGTGCCATCAGTGAGGTGATTGTGGGCCCCGACTACGAGCAGTACTTC	CAISEVIVGPDYEQYF
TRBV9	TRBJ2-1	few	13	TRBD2	TGTGCCAGCAGCGGAACTAGCGGGGGGGAGCAGTTCTTC	CASSGTSGGEQFF